This T cell receptor beta chain is drawn from a study of CD8+ T cells in alopecia areata. Study information: Patients in the treated group were given tofacitinib by mouth, 5 to 10 mg twice a day. Patients took tofacitinib for 6 to 18 months, followed by 6 drug-free months.

CDR3 length: 18 residues. CDR1 is GTSNPN, CDR2 SVGIG, per germline (reference sequence). Between the trimmed V and J ends, which lost 0 bases and 0 bases, there was a span of 21 bases. Extracted from the samples, RNA was reverse transcribed into cDNA to serve as the sequencing template. The data were produced by immunoSEQ multiplex PCR, yet TCRdb's version contains in-frame clones alone and is incomplete. The sample yields roughly 150,000 clones, around 50% seen once. A FACSAria was used to sort CD4+ and CD8+ T cells. These cells came from PBMCs. This clone was observed a few times. The clonotype originates from a human donor with alopecia areata. The chain links TRBV30 to TRBJ2-7; perhaps TRBD2 as D (6 bases). Sample: CD8+ T cells sorted from blood, taken at week 0. In DNA, the CDR3 is TGTGCCTGGAGTGTAGAGTTAACAGAGCTCGGGAGCTCCTACGAGCAGTACTTC. This sequence encodes CAWSVELTELGSSYEQYF.